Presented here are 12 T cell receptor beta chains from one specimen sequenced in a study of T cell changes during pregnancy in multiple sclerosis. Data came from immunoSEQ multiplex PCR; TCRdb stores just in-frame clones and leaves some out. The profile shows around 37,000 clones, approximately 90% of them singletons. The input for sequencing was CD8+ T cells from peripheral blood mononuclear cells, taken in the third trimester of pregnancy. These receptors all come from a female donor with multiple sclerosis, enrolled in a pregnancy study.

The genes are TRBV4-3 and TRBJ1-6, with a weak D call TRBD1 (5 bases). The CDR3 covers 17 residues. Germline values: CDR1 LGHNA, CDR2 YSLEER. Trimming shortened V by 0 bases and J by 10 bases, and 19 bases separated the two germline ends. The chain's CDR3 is CASSQDHGGVLNSPLHF. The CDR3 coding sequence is TGCGCCAGCAGCCAAGATCATGGAGGGGTTCTTAACTCACCCCTCCACTTT.

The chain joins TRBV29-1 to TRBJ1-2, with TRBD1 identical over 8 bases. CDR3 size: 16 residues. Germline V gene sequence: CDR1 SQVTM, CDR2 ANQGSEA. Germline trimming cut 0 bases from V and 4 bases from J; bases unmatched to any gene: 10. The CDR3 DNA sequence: TGCAGCGTTGAAGATCTGAGACAGGGGTCCTCCTATGGCTACACCTTC. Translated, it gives CSVEDLRQGSSYGYTF.

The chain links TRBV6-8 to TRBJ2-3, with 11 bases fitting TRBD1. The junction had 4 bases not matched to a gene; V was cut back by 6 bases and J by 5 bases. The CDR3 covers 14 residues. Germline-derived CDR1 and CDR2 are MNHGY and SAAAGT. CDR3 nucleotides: TGTGCCAGCAGGGACAGGGGGCGAGGAGATACGCAGTATTTT. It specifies CASRDRGRGDTQYF.

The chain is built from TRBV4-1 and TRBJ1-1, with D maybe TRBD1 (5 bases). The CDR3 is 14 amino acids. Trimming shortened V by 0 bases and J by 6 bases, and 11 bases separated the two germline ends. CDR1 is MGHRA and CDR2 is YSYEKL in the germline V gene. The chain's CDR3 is CASSQDAGVPEAFF. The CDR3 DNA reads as TGCGCCAGCAGCCAAGATGCGGGGGTACCTGAAGCTTTCTTT.

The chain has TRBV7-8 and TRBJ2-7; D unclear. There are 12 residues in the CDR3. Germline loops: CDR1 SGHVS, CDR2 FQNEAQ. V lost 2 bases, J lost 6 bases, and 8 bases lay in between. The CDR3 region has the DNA TGTGCCAGCAGCTTACTAGTGACCGAGCAGTACTTC. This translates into CASSLLVTEQYF.

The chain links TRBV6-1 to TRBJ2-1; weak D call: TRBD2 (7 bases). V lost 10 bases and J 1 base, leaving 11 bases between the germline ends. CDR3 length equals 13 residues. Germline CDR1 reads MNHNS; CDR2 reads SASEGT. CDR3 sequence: CATGGRSYNEQFF. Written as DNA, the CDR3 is TGTGCCACCGGGGGGCGTTCCTACAATGAGCAGTTCTTC.

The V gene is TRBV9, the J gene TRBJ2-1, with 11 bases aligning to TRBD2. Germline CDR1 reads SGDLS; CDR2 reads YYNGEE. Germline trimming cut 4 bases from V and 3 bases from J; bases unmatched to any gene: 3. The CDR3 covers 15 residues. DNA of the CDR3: TGTGCCAGCAGCTCCGGGACTAGCGGCTACAATGAGCAGTTCTTC. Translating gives CASSSGTSGYNEQFF.

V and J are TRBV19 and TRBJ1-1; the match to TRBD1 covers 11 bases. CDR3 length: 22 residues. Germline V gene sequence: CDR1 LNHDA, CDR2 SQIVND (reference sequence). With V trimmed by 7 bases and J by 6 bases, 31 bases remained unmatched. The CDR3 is CASKQGVIWGTGGGKRVAEAFF. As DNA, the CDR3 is TGTGCCAGTAAACAAGGAGTAATATGGGGGACAGGGGGGGGGAAGCGGGTCGCTGAAGCTTTCTTT.

Here the CDR3 DNA reads TGTGCCAGCAGCTTGGGTCCGGGGGCCTACAATGAGCAGTTCTTC. Protein product: CASSLGPGAYNEQFF. V is TRBV5-6 and J is TRBJ2-1; weak D call: TRBD2 (6 bases). V was shortened by 0 bases and J by 2 bases, with 9 bases between the two germline ends. CDR1 and CDR2 (germline): SGHDT, YYEEEE. The length of the CDR3 is 15 residues.

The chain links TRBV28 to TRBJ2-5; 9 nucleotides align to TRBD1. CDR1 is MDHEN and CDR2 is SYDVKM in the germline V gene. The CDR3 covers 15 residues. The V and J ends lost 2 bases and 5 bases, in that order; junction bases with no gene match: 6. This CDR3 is CASSLTGGAGETQYF. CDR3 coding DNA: TGTGCCAGCAGTTTAACAGGGGGCGCGGGGGAGACCCAGTACTTC.

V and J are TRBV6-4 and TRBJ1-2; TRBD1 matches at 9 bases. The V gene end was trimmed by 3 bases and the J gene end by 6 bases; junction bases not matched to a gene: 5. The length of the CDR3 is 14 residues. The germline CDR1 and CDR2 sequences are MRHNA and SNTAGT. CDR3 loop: CASSDGTGIDGYTF. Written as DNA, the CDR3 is TGTGCCAGCAGTGATGGGACAGGGATCGATGGCTACACCTTC.

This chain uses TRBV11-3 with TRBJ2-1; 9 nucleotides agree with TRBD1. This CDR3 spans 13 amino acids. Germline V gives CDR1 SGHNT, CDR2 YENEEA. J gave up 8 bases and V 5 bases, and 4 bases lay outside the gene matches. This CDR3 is CASSETGGDEQFF. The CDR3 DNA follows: TGTGCCAGCAGCGAAACAGGGGGCGATGAGCAGTTCTTC.